Below are 27 T cell receptor beta chains sequenced from a single sample in a study of shared clonotypes between healthy human individuals. The data were produced by immunoSEQ multiplex PCR, yet TCRdb's version contains in-frame clones alone and is incomplete. The repertoire holds around 700,000 clones, around three quarters seen once, with more than 1.5% in the top ten. Sequenced: memory CD4+ T cells sorted from blood. As to subset: CD45RA-negative fraction. Receptor source: a woman younger than 45 in good health.

This clone was seen many times. The chain employs TRBV5-4 and TRBJ1-1; the D is unclear. The CDR3 is made up of 13 amino acids. Looked up from germline, CDR1 is SGHNT and CDR2 is YYREEE (reference sequence). V lost 0 bases and J lost 5, with 8 bases in between. The CDR3 reads CASSLGQETEAFF. As DNA, the CDR3 is TGTGCCAGCAGCTTGGGCCAGGAAACTGAAGCTTTCTTT.

A few counts support this clone. The chain links TRBV9 to TRBJ1-2; D is undetermined. Looked up from germline, CDR1 is SGDLS and CDR2 is YYNGEE. This CDR3 is 11 amino acids long. The germline V and J ends were trimmed by 4 bases and 3 bases, with 4 bases remaining between them. The CDR3 loop is CASSSHYGYTF. The DNA of the CDR3 is TGTGCCAGCAGCTCCCACTATGGCTACACCTTC.

The chain combines TRBV7-9 with TRBJ2-1; the match to TRBD1 covers 11 bases. Germline V gene sequence: CDR1 SEHNR, CDR2 FQNEAQ (reference sequence). The trim removed 0 bases at V and 7 bases at J, leaving 5 bases unmatched. This CDR3 spans 16 amino acids. Written as DNA, the CDR3 is TGTGCCAGCAGCTTAGCGCTGGGACAGGGGGTGAATGAGCAGTTCTTC. This sequence encodes CASSLALGQGVNEQFF. Combining the CDR3 with reference TRBV7-9 and TRBJ2-1 gives the whole variable domain DTGVSQNPRHKITKRGQNVTFRCDPISEHNRLYWYRQTLGQGPEFLTYFQNEAQLEKSRLLSDRFSAERPKGSFSTLEIQRTEQGDSAMYLCASSLALGQGVNEQFFGPGTRLTVL.

The rearrangement joins TRBV2 to TRBJ2-2, with 7 bases lining up with TRBD2. Germline V CDR1 and CDR2: SNHLY, FYNNEI. J lost 1 base, V lost 8 bases, and 4 bases had no gene match. The CDR3 sequence is 14 residues long. Here the CDR3 DNA reads TGTGCCAGCCACCTAGCGGAGAACACCGGGGAGCTGTTTTTT. It encodes CASHLAENTGELFF.

The rearrangement joins TRBV11-3 to TRBJ2-7; TRBD2 is a possible D gene (7 bases). This CDR3 is 15 amino acids long. The germline V gene encodes CDR1 SGHNT and CDR2 YENEEA. Between the trimmed V and J ends, which lost 5 bases and 1 base, there was a span of 15 bases. CDR3 DNA sequence: TGTGCCAGCAGCCTAACGGGGAGGGGGTCCTACGAGCAGTACTTC. Translated, it gives CASSLTGRGSYEQYF.

This clone occurred a few times. This chain connects TRBV6-5 to TRBJ2-7; TRBD1 might be the D (6 bases). The CDR3 runs to 12 residues. Trimming removed 5 bases from V and 4 bases from J, with 9 bases in between. CDR1 MNHEY and CDR2 SVGAGI come from the germline V gene. DNA for the CDR3: TGTGCCAGCAGTCATGGACAGTACGAGCAGTACTTC. Its protein is CASSHGQYEQYF.

The chain joins TRBV29-1 to TRBJ1-4; 8 bases map to TRBD1. V shed 7 bases and J 3 bases; nucleotides not matched to a gene: 4. Germline-derived CDR1 and CDR2 are SQVTM and ANQGSEA. The CDR3 is 13 residues long. The CDR3 spells CSAVTGANEKLFF. DNA of the CDR3: TGCAGCGCCGTGACAGGGGCTAATGAAAAACTGTTTTTT.

This chain connects TRBV4-1 to TRBJ2-7; D remains unclear. Trimming removed 4 bases from V and 0 bases from J, with 10 bases in between. The germline V gene encodes CDR1 MGHRA and CDR2 YSYEKL. CDR3 length equals 14 residues. The CDR3 nucleotides are TGCGCCAGCAGCCTGCTGTTAGACTCCTACGAGCAGTACTTC. Translated, it gives CASSLLLDSYEQYF.

The table lists this clone with many counts. This rearrangement joins TRBV7-9 to TRBJ1-1; D is uncertain. Germline lookup yields CDR1 SEHNR and CDR2 FQNEAQ (reference sequence). The CDR3 is made up of 13 amino acids. Trimming took off 1 base at V and 10 bases at J, with 13 bases between the two ends. CDR3 DNA: TGTGCCAGCAGCTTAGGGACTCCCAGCCCAGCTTTCTTT. This sequence encodes CASSLGTPSPAFF.

For this clone: This sample also contains other DNA sequences that code for the same CDR3. The chain links TRBV11-2 to TRBJ1-5; the match to TRBD1 covers 8 bases. The V gene's germline CDR1 is SGHAT and CDR2 FQNNGV. J was trimmed by 2 bases and V by 0 bases; bases with no gene match: 0. This CDR3 spans 15 amino acids. The CDR3 reads CASSLDRGRNQPQHF. In DNA, the CDR3 is TGTGCCAGCAGCTTAGACAGGGGGCGCAATCAGCCCCAGCATTTT.

The chain carries TRBV19 and TRBJ1-1; no clear D. Germline V lookup: CDR1 LNHDA, CDR2 SQIVND (reference sequence). Between the trimmed V and J ends, which lost 5 bases and 5 bases, there was a span of 21 bases. This CDR3 is 16 amino acids long. CDR3 nucleotide sequence: TGTGCCAGTAGTGCATGGGTCCAAATCCTTGGGACTGAAGCTTTCTTT. Translating it yields CASSAWVQILGTEAFF.

The rearrangement links TRBV11-2 to TRBJ2-3, with D possibly being TRBD2 (5 bases). The CDR3 is 15 residues long. Per the germline V gene, CDR1 is SGHAT and CDR2 is FQNNGV. The V gene lost 0 bases and the J gene lost 1 base, with 8 bases spanning the gap. The chain's CDR3 is CASSLDGSGTDTQYF. In nucleotides, the CDR3 is TGTGCCAGCAGCTTAGATGGTAGCGGCACAGATACGCAGTATTTT. The full variable domain, completed using reference TRBV11-2 and TRBJ2-3, is EAGVAQSPRYKIIEKRQSVAFWCNPISGHATLYWYQQILGQGPKLLIQFQNNGVVDDSQLPKDRFSAERLKGVDSTLKIQPAKLEDSAVYLCASSLDGSGTDTQYFGPGTRLTVL.

The chain has TRBV4-2 and TRBJ1-2; no reliable D call. Germline loops: CDR1 LGHNA, CDR2 YNFKEQ. V gave up 0 bases and J gave up 4 bases, with 9 bases separating them. CDR3 size: 14 residues. The CDR3 protein is CASSQDPQTYGYTF. The DNA of the CDR3 is TGTGCCAGCAGCCAAGATCCCCAGACCTATGGCTACACCTTC.

This chain joins TRBV5-1 and TRBJ1-2; a possible D gene is TRBD1 (6 bases). This CDR3 spans 14 amino acids. Germline V gives CDR1 SGHRS, CDR2 YFSETQ. The germline V and J ends were trimmed by 2 bases and 3 bases, with 11 bases remaining between them. The CDR3 bases are TGCGCCAGCAGCTTCGGGGGCAGGGACTATGGCTACACCTTC. Translation: CASSFGGRDYGYTF.

V is TRBV7-6 and J is TRBJ2-2; TRBD2 aligns across 10 bases. CDR3 size: 17 residues. Germline CDR1 reads SGHVS; CDR2 reads FNYEAQ. V shed 5 bases and J 6 bases; nucleotides not matched to a gene: 12. This chain's CDR3 is CASSPYLLAGEAGELFF. CDR3 nucleotide sequence: TGTGCCAGCAGCCCTTACCTTCTAGCGGGAGAGGCCGGGGAGCTGTTTTTT. Combining the CDR3 with reference TRBV7-6 and TRBJ2-2 gives the whole variable domain GAGVSQSPRYKVTKRGQDVALRCDPISGHVSLYWYRQALGQGPEFLTYFNYEAQQDKSGLPNDRFSAERPEGSISTLTIQRTEQRDSAMYRCASSPYLLAGEAGELFFGEGSRLTVL.

The gene calls are TRBV28 and TRBJ1-4; D is undetermined. Germline CDR1 MDHEN, CDR2 SYDVKM. The CDR3 loop spans 13 amino acids. Trimming left V 1 base short and J 8 bases short, with 8 bases between. The CDR3 coding sequence is TGTGCCAGCAGTTTATCGACCGCAGAAAAACTGTTTTTT. Translated: CASSLSTAEKLFF.

This chain uses TRBV10-1 with TRBJ2-7; D possibly corresponds to TRBD2 (5 bases). The V end was cut by 11 bases, the J end by 0 bases, with 23 bases between. The germline gives CDR1 WNHNN, CDR2 SYGVQD (reference sequence). This CDR3 is built from 16 residues. CDR3 nucleotides: TGCGCCGGGAAACGCCGGGGTCATGGGGTCTCCTACGAGCAGTACTTC. Encoded protein: CAGKRRGHGVSYEQYF.

On this clone itself: The sample has other DNA sequences that encode this CDR3 too. The genes are TRBV7-2 and TRBJ2-3; D ambiguous. Per germline, CDR1 SGHTA and CDR2 FQGNSA. This CDR3 has 13 residues. The V end was cut by 2 bases, the J end by 6 bases, with 9 bases between. In DNA, the CDR3 is TGTGCCAGCAGCTTATTGGGTGGGGATACGCAGTATTTT. It specifies CASSLLGGDTQYF.

The chain combines TRBV5-1 with TRBJ2-7; 9 bases are a match to TRBD1. Unmatched junction bases numbered 11, after V lost 3 bases and J lost 7 bases. CDR1 is SGHRS, CDR2 YFSETQ, per germline. The CDR3 contains 15 residues. In DNA, the CDR3 is TGCGCCAGCAGCTGGGGGGACAGGGACACTGGGGAGCAGTACTTC. Amino acids: CASSWGDRDTGEQYF.

Note on this clone: The same CDR3 arises from other DNA sequences in this sample as well. This chain links TRBV19 with TRBJ2-6; D not certain. Germline values: CDR1 LNHDA, CDR2 SQIVND (reference sequence). The CDR3 is 14 amino acids. V lost 5 bases to trimming and J lost 3 bases, with 8 bases between them. CDR3 in DNA: TGTGCCAGTAGTGTGTCGCTTGGGGCCAACGTCCTGACTTTC. It codes for CASSVSLGANVLTF.

V is TRBV28 and J is TRBJ2-5; D is perhaps TRBD2 (6 bases). CDR1 is MDHEN, CDR2 SYDVKM, per germline. This CDR3 contains 15 residues. V lost 8 bases and J 4 bases, leaving 20 bases between the germline ends. CDR3 in amino acids: CASEHLGVGGETQYF. The CDR3 DNA is TGTGCCAGCGAACATCTAGGGGTGGGAGGAGAGACCCAGTACTTC.

The chain combines TRBV2 with TRBJ2-2, with D perhaps matching TRBD2 (6 bases). Germline V gene lookup returns CDR1 SNHLY and CDR2 FYNNEI. The V end lost 6 bases, the J end lost 9 bases, and 20 bases lay between the germline ends. The CDR3 runs 15 residues. CDR3 loop: CASSPRTTLVRELFF. The CDR3 DNA is TGTGCCAGCAGCCCTCGGACTACCCTAGTCCGGGAGCTGTTTTTT.

This chain uses TRBV5-1 with TRBJ1-1; D is uncertain. CDR1 SGHRS and CDR2 YFSETQ come from the germline V gene. The CDR3 runs to 17 residues. V lost 0 bases, J lost 5 bases, and 20 bases lay in between. CDR3 DNA: TGCGCCAGCAGCTTGGGAAGCCGTACGGATCTAGGGACTGAAGCTTTCTTT. Protein product: CASSLGSRTDLGTEAFF.

V gene TRBV2 combines with J gene TRBJ2-3; TRBD2 matches at 7 bases. The length of the CDR3 is 15 residues. Unmatched junction bases numbered 9, after V lost 6 bases and J lost 3 bases. Per the germline V gene, CDR1 is SNHLY and CDR2 is FYNNEI. The CDR3 DNA follows: TGTGCCAGCAGATTACTAGCGTCTGGGACAGATACGCAGTATTTT. Translated, it gives CASRLLASGTDTQYF.

The chain employs TRBV28 and TRBJ1-2; TRBD1 might be the D (6 bases). With 5 bases removed from V and 5 bases from J, the gap between germline ends came to 15 bases. Germline V gene lookup returns CDR1 MDHEN and CDR2 SYDVKM. The CDR3 spans 14 residues. The CDR3 coding sequence is TGTGCCAGCAGTCCAGGGGAAAACCTATATGGCTACACCTTC. This gives the protein CASSPGENLYGYTF.

This sequence joins TRBV28 and TRBJ1-5; the D gene is possibly TRBD1 (5 bases). The CDR3 covers 18 residues. Trimming pared 3 bases from V and 0 bases from J, leaving 18 bases between. Germline-derived CDR1 and CDR2 are MDHEN and SYDVKM. The CDR3 nucleotides are TGTGCCAGCAGTTTCCCTCTAGGGGAGCTGTATAGCAATCAGCCCCAGCATTTT. As protein: CASSFPLGELYSNQPQHF.

This chain's CDR3 is CASRGSPYEQYF. DNA for the CDR3: TGCGCCAGCCGCGGTAGTCCCTACGAGCAGTACTTC. The genes are TRBV5-1 and TRBJ2-7; D ambiguous. Germline CDR1 and CDR2: SGHRS and YFSETQ. V was trimmed by 7 bases and J by 2 bases, leaving 10 bases between them. This CDR3 has 12 amino acids.